Listed below are T cell receptor beta chains from one sample, sequenced in a study of cytotoxic CD8 clonotypes in ibrutinib-treated CLL. Sequencing used immunoSEQ multiplex PCR; TCRdb keeps in-frame clones, though not all of them. The repertoire has 150,000 or so clones, approximately 80% of them found once; the top ten carry under 2.5%. The sequencing here drew on PBMCs, taken after 12 months of ibrutinib treatment. The source is a human donor with chronic lymphocytic leukemia. The CDR3 runs from the conserved cysteine through the conserved F or W. The order of the fields is D gene, clone size, V gene, J gene, CDR3 DNA, CDR3 protein. D genes are given only for firm matches. Size values are once, few and many counts, or a class for expanded clones, and some rows have none.

d_call: TRBD1
clone_size: NA
v_call: TRBV27
j_call: TRBJ1-1
cdr3_nt: TGTGCCAGCAGTTTGGTGGGACAGCGAGCTTTCTTT
cdr3_aa: CASSLVGQRAFF

d_call: TRBD1
clone_size: NA
v_call: TRBV28
j_call: TRBJ1-5
cdr3_nt: TGTGCCAGCAGTTTAACCACAGGGGGGGGCAATCAGCCCCAGCATTTT
cdr3_aa: CASSLTTGGGNQPQHF

d_call: NA
clone_size: once
v_call: TRBV11-2
j_call: TRBJ2-7
cdr3_nt: TGTGCCAGCAGCCGCACTTCGTCCTACGAGCAGTACTTC
cdr3_aa: CASSRTSSYEQYF

d_call: TRBD1
clone_size: NA
v_call: TRBV10-3
j_call: TRBJ2-7
cdr3_nt: TGTGCCATCAGGACAGGGGATCACGAGCAGTACTTC
cdr3_aa: CAIRTGDHEQYF

d_call: NA
clone_size: NA
v_call: TRBV11-3
j_call: TRBJ1-1
cdr3_nt: TGTGCCAGCAGCTCCCGAACGGGGAACACTGAAGCTTTCTTT
cdr3_aa: CASSSRTGNTEAFF

d_call: TRBD1
clone_size: NA
v_call: TRBV27
j_call: TRBJ2-6
cdr3_nt: TGTGCCAGCAGTTTAACCCGGGACAGGGTGGTAGGGGCCAACGTCCTGACTTTC
cdr3_aa: CASSLTRDRVVGANVLTF

d_call: NA
clone_size: NA
v_call: TRBV27
j_call: TRBJ1-4
cdr3_nt: TGTGCCAGCAGTTCCCGGCAGGGGAGGAGTGAAAAACTGTTTTTT
cdr3_aa: CASSSRQGRSEKLFF

d_call: NA
clone_size: NA
v_call: TRBV28
j_call: TRBJ2-2
cdr3_nt: TGTGCCAGCAGTTTCCCTACGGGATTAAGCACCGGGGAGCTGTTTTTT
cdr3_aa: CASSFPTGLSTGELFF

d_call: NA
clone_size: NA
v_call: TRBV19
j_call: TRBJ1-1
cdr3_nt: TGTGCCAGTATGTTTACGACCCGCCTCTTTGGGGACACTGAAGCTTTCTTT
cdr3_aa: CASMFTTRLFGDTEAFF

d_call: NA
clone_size: NA
v_call: TRBV2
j_call: TRBJ2-4
cdr3_nt: TGTGCCAGCAGTGAAGCGCCCAGGGGTCGTGCTCAGTACTTC
cdr3_aa: CASSEAPRGRAQYF

d_call: NA
clone_size: NA
v_call: TRBV19
j_call: TRBJ1-5
cdr3_nt: TGTGCCAGTAGTATAAGGGGGAGCAATCAGCCCCAGCATTTT
cdr3_aa: CASSIRGSNQPQHF

d_call: TRBD2
clone_size: NA
v_call: TRBV28
j_call: TRBJ2-2
cdr3_nt: TGTGCCAGCACCTCTAGCGGGGGGCGGGTCGGGGAGCTGTTTTTT
cdr3_aa: CASTSSGGRVGELFF

d_call: NA
clone_size: NA
v_call: TRBV2
j_call: TRBJ1-5
cdr3_nt: TGTGCCAGCTCTGGGCAGGGTAAGACTATTCCGGGTCAGCCCCAGCATTTT
cdr3_aa: CASSGQGKTIPGQPQHF

d_call: TRBD1
clone_size: NA
v_call: TRBV6-7
j_call: TRBJ2-1
cdr3_nt: TGTGCCAGGGTGGAGACAGGGGTGAAGAATGAGCAGTTCTTC
cdr3_aa: CARVETGVKNEQFF

d_call: TRBD1
clone_size: NA
v_call: TRBV10-3
j_call: TRBJ2-1
cdr3_nt: TGTGCCATCAGAAACACAGGGGGCAGCTACAATGAGCAGTTCTTC
cdr3_aa: CAIRNTGGSYNEQFF

d_call: TRBD1
clone_size: NA
v_call: TRBV6-1
j_call: TRBJ2-7
cdr3_nt: TGTGCCAGCAGTGAAGCAACGACAGGGCAAATTGGCTACGAGCAGTACTTC
cdr3_aa: CASSEATTGQIGYEQYF

d_call: TRBD2
clone_size: NA
v_call: TRBV4-3
j_call: TRBJ2-1
cdr3_nt: TGCGCCAGCAGCCAAGTAATGAGAGGACTAGCGGGGTACAATGAGCAGTTCTTC
cdr3_aa: CASSQVMRGLAGYNEQFF

d_call: TRBD2
clone_size: NA
v_call: TRBV2
j_call: TRBJ2-1
cdr3_nt: TGTGCCAGCAGTGAAGATCCGGGACTAGCGTCCAATGAGCAGTTCTTC
cdr3_aa: CASSEDPGLASNEQFF

d_call: NA
clone_size: NA
v_call: TRBV19
j_call: TRBJ2-7
cdr3_nt: TGTGCCAGTAGTATAGATTTTGCGGCAGTCGGCTACGAGCAGTACTTC
cdr3_aa: CASSIDFAAVGYEQYF

d_call: NA
clone_size: NA
v_call: TRBV2
j_call: TRBJ1-2
cdr3_nt: TGTGCCAGCAGTGTTTTATCAGGGGTACCGGGCTATGGCTACACCTTC
cdr3_aa: CASSVLSGVPGYGYTF

d_call: NA
clone_size: NA
v_call: TRBV15
j_call: TRBJ2-7
cdr3_nt: TGTGCCACCAGCAGAGATAGGGGAATTTCGTCCTACGAGCAGTACTTC
cdr3_aa: CATSRDRGISSYEQYF

d_call: NA
clone_size: NA
v_call: TRBV7-2
j_call: TRBJ1-2
cdr3_nt: TGTGCCAGCAGCCCCGAGGGGGGACGGGGCTACACCTTC
cdr3_aa: CASSPEGGRGYTF

d_call: TRBD1
clone_size: NA
v_call: TRBV5-1
j_call: TRBJ1-1
cdr3_nt: TGCGCCAGCAGCTTGCAGGGGGCGAGCACTGAAGCTTTCTTT
cdr3_aa: CASSLQGASTEAFF

d_call: TRBD1
clone_size: NA
v_call: TRBV5-6
j_call: TRBJ1-2
cdr3_nt: TGTGCCAGCAGCGTGGACAGGGGAATCTATGGCTACACCTTC
cdr3_aa: CASSVDRGIYGYTF

d_call: NA
clone_size: NA
v_call: TRBV18
j_call: TRBJ1-1
cdr3_nt: TGTGCCAGCTCACCACTTGACATGAACACTGAAGCTTTCTTT
cdr3_aa: CASSPLDMNTEAFF

d_call: NA
clone_size: NA
v_call: TRBV7-2
j_call: TRBJ2-2
cdr3_nt: TGTGCCAACACCCGACAGAACACCGGGGAGCTGTTTTTT
cdr3_aa: CANTRQNTGELFF

d_call: TRBD1
clone_size: NA
v_call: TRBV7-2
j_call: TRBJ1-5
cdr3_nt: TGTGCCAGCAGCTTAGGCCCTAGGCCGCAGGGGGTCTTTCAGCCCCAGCATTTT
cdr3_aa: CASSLGPRPQGVFQPQHF